The subject of this entry is one T cell receptor (beta chain). Its antigen is not known. A much larger clone sits a single nucleotide away, making a read error possible. This entry belongs to a study of type 1 regulatory T cells. In the study overall: An in vitro protocol generated T-allo10, a Tr1-enriched, alloantigen-specific CD4 T cell product.

Study conclusions and caveats: Type 1 regulatory T cells had a more restricted TCR repertoire than non-type 1 regulatory T cells.

TCRdb processed the reads anew with MiXCR; each CDR3 protein has one entry. The sample holds about 6,200 distinct CDR3 sequences, 33% seen once. CDR3 length: 15 amino acids. Trimming pared 6 bases from V and 5 bases from J, leaving 19 bases between. Germline-derived CDR1 and CDR2 are MNHEY and SVGAGI. The sequenced sample was cultured type 1 regulatory T (Tr1) cells, either the whole culture or a sorted fraction (not recorded which). The rearrangement links TRBV6-5 to TRBJ1-2; D unresolved. The receptor comes from a human donor in good health. CDR3 nucleotides: TGTGCCAGCAGCCCCGGGAGGCTTCGATCTTATGGCTACACCTTC. This sequence encodes CASSPGRLRSYGYTF.